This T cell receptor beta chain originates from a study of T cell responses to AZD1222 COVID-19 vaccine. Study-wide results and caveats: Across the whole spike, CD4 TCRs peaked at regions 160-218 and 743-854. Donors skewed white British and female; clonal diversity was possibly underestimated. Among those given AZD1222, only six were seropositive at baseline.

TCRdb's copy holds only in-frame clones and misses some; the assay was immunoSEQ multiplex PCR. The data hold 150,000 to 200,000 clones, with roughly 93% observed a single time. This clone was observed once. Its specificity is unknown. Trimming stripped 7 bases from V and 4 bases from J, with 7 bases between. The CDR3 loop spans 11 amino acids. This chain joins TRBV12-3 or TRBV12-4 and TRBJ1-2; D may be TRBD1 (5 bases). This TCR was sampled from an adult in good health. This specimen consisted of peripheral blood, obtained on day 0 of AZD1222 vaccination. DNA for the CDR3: TGTGCCAGCACCCAGGGCTATGGCTACACCTTC. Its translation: CASTQGYGYTF.